Here is one TCR beta chain with its context. Antigen unknown. RNA was isolated and reverse transcribed to cDNA, the sequencing template. Some clones are missing from TCRdb's copy, which holds only in-frame ones; the method was immunoSEQ multiplex PCR. This table has roughly 120,000 clones, roughly 60% appearing once. Treatment specified: oral pan-JAK inhibitor, 5-10 mg twice daily. This specimen comes from a study of CD8+ T cells in alopecia areata. As for the study in general: The investigators scored severity in treated patients by the percentage of affected scalp area. Notes on the study in general: How baseline CD8+ expansion relates to response remains uncertain (there was one nonresponder). The study found higher clonality in lesional than normal scalp, especially in alopecia totalis/universalis.

V lost 0 bases, J lost 0 bases, and 10 bases lay in between. Germline V CDR1 and CDR2: SGHDT, YYEEEE. This CDR3 is 15 amino acids long. Here the sequenced sample was CD8+ T cells sorted from blood, taken at week 4, from a patient treated with tofacitinib. The chain combines TRBV5-6 with TRBJ2-7; D remains unclear. The source is a human donor with alopecia areata. CDR3 in amino acids: CASSLVRELSYEQYF. CDR3 nucleotide sequence: TGTGCCAGCAGCTTGGTTCGCGAGCTCTCCTACGAGCAGTACTTC.